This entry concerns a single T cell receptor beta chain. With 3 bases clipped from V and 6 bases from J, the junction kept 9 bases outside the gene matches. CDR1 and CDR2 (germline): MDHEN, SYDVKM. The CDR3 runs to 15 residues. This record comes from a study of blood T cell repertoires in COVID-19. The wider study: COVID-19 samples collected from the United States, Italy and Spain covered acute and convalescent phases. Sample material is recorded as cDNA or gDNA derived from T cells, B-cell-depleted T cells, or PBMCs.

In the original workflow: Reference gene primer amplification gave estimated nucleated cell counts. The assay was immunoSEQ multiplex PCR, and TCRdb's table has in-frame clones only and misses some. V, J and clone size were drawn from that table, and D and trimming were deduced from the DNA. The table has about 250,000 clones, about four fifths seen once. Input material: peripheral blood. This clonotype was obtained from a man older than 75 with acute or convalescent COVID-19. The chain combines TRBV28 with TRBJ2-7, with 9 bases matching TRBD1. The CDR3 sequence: CASSLSGTGTGEQYF. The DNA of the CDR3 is TGTGCCAGCAGTTTGTCCGGGACAGGGACGGGCGAGCAGTACTTC.